This entry describes one T cell receptor (beta chain). Its antigen is unidentified. The data were obtained in a study of cytomegalovirus exposure and HLA in healthy donors. Study-wide findings and caveats: Most of the TCR beta V segments (in an earlier analysis) were productive either about 87% or about 30% of the time. Further analysis, carried out later, found HLA-associated TCR beta chains more clonally expanded than equally common other chains. It was likely that a cluster of highly shared sequence variants was a sequencing artifact. An apparent linkage of common viral pathogens to several of the most significant clusters emerged in a later analysis.

The germline V gene encodes CDR1 MDHEN and CDR2 SYDVKM. The CDR3 is made up of 11 amino acids. V was shortened by 6 bases and J by 5 bases, with 7 bases between the two germline ends. Primers for the PCR totalled 60 Vbeta and 13 Jbeta. Here immunoSEQ multiplex PCR was the method, and the copy in TCRdb shows in-frame clones only, minus some. The profile shows about 110,000 clones, around 80% of them singletons. The sequenced material came from PBMCs. V usage is TRBV28 and J usage is TRBJ1-2; D is ambiguous. The sequence was obtained from a woman between 55 and 75 years old in good health and CMV-seropositive. CDR3 nucleotides: TGTGCCAGCAGCAGCGAATATGGCTACACCTTC. Translation: CASSSEYGYTF.